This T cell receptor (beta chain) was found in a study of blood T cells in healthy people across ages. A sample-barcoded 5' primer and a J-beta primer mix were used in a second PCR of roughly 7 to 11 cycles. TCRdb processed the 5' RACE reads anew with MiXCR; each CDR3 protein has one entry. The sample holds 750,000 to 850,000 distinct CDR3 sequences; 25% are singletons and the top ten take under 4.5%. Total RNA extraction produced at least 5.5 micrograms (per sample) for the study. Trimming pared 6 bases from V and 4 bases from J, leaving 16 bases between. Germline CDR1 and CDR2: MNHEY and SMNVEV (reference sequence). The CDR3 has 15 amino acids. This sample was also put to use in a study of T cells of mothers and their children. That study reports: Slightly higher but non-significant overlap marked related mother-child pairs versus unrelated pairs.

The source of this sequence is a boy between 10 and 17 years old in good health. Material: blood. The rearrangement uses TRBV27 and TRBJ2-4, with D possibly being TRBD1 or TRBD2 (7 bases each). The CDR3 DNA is TGTGCCAGCAGCCCAGGGGGGGTGTTAAAAAACATTCAGTACTTC. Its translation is CASSPGGVLKNIQYF.